The entry below describes one T cell receptor (beta chain). Its matching antigen is unknown. The primer mix had 60 Vbeta and 13 Jbeta primers. The method was immunoSEQ multiplex PCR; TCRdb's version includes in-frame clones alone and lacks a portion of them. The sample includes over 70,000 clones, roughly 76% of them seen just once. This record belongs to a study of cytomegalovirus exposure and HLA in healthy donors. Study at large: Earlier results showed roughly 110 million unique TCR beta sequences derived from approximately 170 million T cells. Genetic ancestry analysis placed under 90% of the 398 donors that were genotyped in the Caucasian-associated cluster.

The length of the CDR3 is 14 residues. V gave up 10 bases and J gave up 2 bases; unmatched junction bases: 8. Germline-derived CDR1 and CDR2 are LNHDA and SQIVND (reference sequence). Study-level findings and limits: Further analysis was carried out later, and it showed several of the most significant clusters appearing linked to common viral pathogens.

The chain combines TRBV19 with TRBJ1-5, with TRBD1 matching 7 bases. The clonotype was recovered from a male donor in good health and CMV-seronegative. The specimen was PBMCs. CDR3 DNA sequence: TGTGCCACGCAGGGGGTGGCCGGCAATCAGCCCCAGCATTTT. This sequence encodes CATQGVAGNQPQHF. Full variable domain (rest looked up from reference TRBV19 and TRBJ1-5): DGGITQSPKYLFRKEGQNVTLSCEQNLNHDAMYWYRQDPGQGLRLIYYSQIVNDFQKGDIAEGYSVSREKKESFPLTVTSAQKNPTAFYLCATQGVAGNQPQHFGDGTRLSIL.